The 8 T cell receptor beta chains given below trace back to one sample, sequenced in a study of shared clonotypes between healthy human individuals. Only in-frame clones appear in the TCRdb table, and some are missing; sequencing was by immunoSEQ multiplex PCR. Of fewer than 1.4 million clones listed, 70% to 80% are singletons. The sample comprised memory CD4+ T cells from PBMCs. Subset described: CD45RA-negative fraction. The receptors here all came from a man in his late teens or twenties in good health. Some clones in this sample may be carry-over from other donors' samples.

The genes are TRBV18 and TRBJ2-3; 10 nucleotides match TRBD2. After removal of 4 bases from V and 4 bases from J, the junction contained 8 bases not matched to a gene. Germline V gene lookup returns CDR1 KGHSH and CDR2 LQKENI. This CDR3 is built from 16 residues. The CDR3 sequence: CASSRESGRAADTQYF. The CDR3 DNA reads TGTGCCAGCTCACGGGAAAGCGGGAGGGCGGCAGATACGCAGTATTTT. Variable domain in full (rest from reference TRBV18 and TRBJ2-3): NAGVMQNPRHLVRRRGQEARLRCSPMKGHSHVYWYRQLPEEGLKFMVYLQKENIIDESGMPKERFSAEFPKEGPSILRIQQVVRGDSAAYFCASSRESGRAADTQYFGPGTRLTVL.

CDR3 nucleotide sequence: TGTGCCAGCAGTGCTCTTAGGGCTGGCTACACCTTC. This gives the protein CASSALRAGYTF. V usage is TRBV6-1 and J usage is TRBJ1-2, with D unclear. The CDR3 is made up of 12 amino acids. The ends were cut back, 4 bases at V and 7 bases at J, with 10 bases in the middle. Germline CDR1 and CDR2: MNHNS and SASEGT.

As concerns this clone: A far more abundant clone sits one base away, making this likely a read error. The chain couples TRBV29-1 to TRBJ1-1; D is unclear. The CDR3 covers 13 residues. Germline CDR1 is SQVTM and CDR2 is ANQGSEA. CDR3 residues: CSVRKPLNAEAFF. For the CDR3, the DNA is TGCAGCGTTCGGAAACCTTTGAACGCTGAAGCTTTCTTT.

The CDR3 sequence is CASSQPRTSGIGDEQFF. The CDR3 DNA reads as TGTGCCAGCAGTCAACCTCGGACTAGCGGGATTGGCGATGAGCAGTTCTTC. This chain connects TRBV27 to TRBJ2-1; 12 bases line up with TRBD2. This CDR3 has 17 amino acids. From germline, CDR1 is MNHEY and CDR2 SMNVEV (reference sequence). The V gene end was trimmed by 5 bases and the J gene end by 8 bases; junction bases not matched to a gene: 13.

CDR3 sequence: CASSRGTSHGYEQYF. CDR3 coding DNA: TGTGCCAGCAGCCGCGGGACTAGCCATGGCTACGAGCAGTACTTC. J is TRBJ2-7 and V is TRBV4-2; 9 bases are a match to TRBD2. Per germline, CDR1 LGHNA and CDR2 YNFKEQ. The CDR3 covers 15 residues. V lost 4 bases to trimming and J lost 3 bases; unmatched junction nucleotides: 7.

The chain is built from TRBV14 and TRBJ2-5; D is unresolved. Germline CDR1 is SGHDN and CDR2 is FVKESK. Trimming stripped 0 bases from V and 5 bases from J, with 7 bases between. The length of the CDR3 is 13 residues. The CDR3 coding sequence is TGTGCCAGCAGCCAAGAGAAGTGGGAGACCCAGTACTTC. It codes for CASSQEKWETQYF.

Remarks on this clone: Distinct nucleotide sequences in the sample also encode this CDR3. The rearrangement uses TRBV5-4 and TRBJ2-6, with D uncertain. CDR1 is SGHNT, CDR2 YYREEE, per germline (reference sequence). V shed 5 bases and J shed 2 bases, with 11 bases lying between them. The CDR3 is 15 amino acids. CDR3: CASSLRSPGANVLTF. CDR3 nucleotides: TGTGCCAGCAGTCTTCGGTCGCCTGGGGCCAACGTCCTGACTTTC. The full variable domain, rest sourced from reference TRBV5-4 and TRBJ2-6, is ETGVTQSPTHLIKTRGQQVTLRCSSQSGHNTVSWYQQALGQGPQFIFQYYREEENGRGNFPPRFSGLQFPNYSSELNVNALELDDSALYLCASSLRSPGANVLTFGAGSRLTVL.

This chain uses TRBV5-1 with TRBJ2-7; perhaps D is TRBD1 or TRBD2 (5 bases each). The V end lost 3 bases, the J end lost 4 bases, and 14 bases lay between the germline ends. CDR1 and CDR2 from the germline V gene are SGHRS and YFSETQ. The CDR3 is 14 amino acids. CDR3 DNA sequence: TGCGCCAGCAGCTCCCAGGGTTGGGGGTACGAGCAGTACTTC. It encodes CASSSQGWGYEQYF.